This is a list of T cell receptor beta chains from one sample in a study of T cells after yellow fever vaccination. TCRdb recomputed calls from the 5' RACE reads with MiXCR, one row per CDR3 protein. The table lists 300,000 or so distinct CDR3 sequences, 6.8% of them singletons. Sequenced here: PBMCs, sampled roughly 45 days after the first yellow fever vaccination. Receptors originate from a young man who received the YFV17D yellow fever vaccine. Both conserved end residues are part of each CDR3. D genes are given only for firm matches. Only some rows state a clone size, as once, few, many or a class for expanded clones.

CDR3,DNA,D,V,size,J
CASTPQVNEQFF,TGTGCCAGCACCCCCCAGGTCAATGAGCAGTTCTTC,.,TRBV6-6,few,TRBJ2-1
CASSPHPSDPELYEQYF,TGTGCCAGCTCACCACATCCGTCCGATCCCGAACTCTACGAGCAGTACTTC,.,TRBV18,.,TRBJ2-7
CASSVSGTGYYGYTF,TGTGCCAGCAGCGTTTCCGGGACAGGGTACTATGGCTACACCTTC,TRBD1,TRBV9,.,TRBJ1-2
CASSPENSNYGYTF,TGTGCCAGCTCACCGGAAAATTCTAACTATGGCTACACCTTC,.,TRBV18,few,TRBJ1-2
CSALTQGAYEQYF,TGCAGTGCCTTGACGCAGGGGGCCTACGAGCAGTACTTC,TRBD1,TRBV20-1,many,TRBJ2-7
CASTQLAGDRDTQYF,TGTGCCAGCACCCAACTAGCGGGGGACAGAGATACGCAGTATTTT,TRBD2,TRBV5-4,few,TRBJ2-3
CASSGSGTGLSEKLFF,TGTGCCAGCAGCGGATCCGGGACAGGCTTGAGTGAAAAACTGTTTTTT,TRBD1,TRBV7-9,few,TRBJ1-4
CASPTGEETQYF,TGCGCCAGCCCCACAGGGGAAGAGACCCAGTACTTC,TRBD1,TRBV10-2,many,TRBJ2-5
CASSQVGLGREKLFF,TGCGCCAGCAGCCAAGTCGGCCTCGGCAGGGAAAAACTGTTTTTT,.,TRBV4-1,few,TRBJ1-4
CASSSERTLGTSRGNEQFF,TGTGCCAGCAGCTCGGAGCGCACCCTAGGGACTAGTCGGGGCAATGAGCAGTTCTTC,TRBD2,TRBV11-1,.,TRBJ2-1
CASSDVAGSTDTQYF,TGTGCCAGCAGTGATGTAGCGGGGAGCACAGATACGCAGTATTTT,TRBD2,TRBV6-4,few,TRBJ2-3
CASRQLERVNTEAFF,TGTGCCAGCAGGCAACTGGAACGGGTAAACACTGAAGCTTTCTTT,.,TRBV28,.,TRBJ1-1
CASSRYREPNYGYTF,TGTGCCAGCAGTAGATACAGGGAACCTAACTATGGCTACACCTTC,.,TRBV6-1,.,TRBJ1-2
CASREGVFQETQYF,TGCGCCAGCAGAGAGGGAGTGTTTCAAGAGACCCAGTACTTC,.,TRBV5-1,many,TRBJ2-5
CASSPRQTLYGYTF,TGTGCCAGCAGCCCCAGGCAAACCCTCTATGGCTACACCTTC,.,TRBV7-2,many,TRBJ1-2
CASSYYRPTQTEKLFF,TGTGCCAGCAGTTACTACCGCCCGACCCAGACTGAAAAACTGTTTTTT,.,TRBV6-2/TRBV6-3,.,TRBJ1-4
CASGTWLKDTQYF,TGTGCCAGCGGGACATGGCTAAAAGATACGCAGTATTTT,.,TRBV2,.,TRBJ2-3
CASSPGRLSSGAPYEQYF,TGTGCCAGCAGCCCCGGCCGCCTTTCCTCGGGGGCTCCCTACGAGCAGTACTTC,.,TRBV5-6,.,TRBJ2-7
CASSYLRRGTDTQYF,TGTGCCAGCAGCTACCTGAGGAGGGGCACAGATACGCAGTATTTT,.,TRBV7-6,.,TRBJ2-3
CASSPAGAATGELFF,TGTGCCAGCAGCCCCGCGGGAGCGGCCACCGGGGAGCTGTTTTTT,TRBD2,TRBV28,few,TRBJ2-2
CASRLNTEAFF,TGTGCCAGCAGGTTGAACACTGAAGCTTTCTTT,.,TRBV7-2,.,TRBJ1-1
CASSFLRDRSQETQYF,TGTGCCAGCAGCTTTCTCCGGGACAGGTCCCAAGAGACCCAGTACTTC,TRBD1,TRBV7-9,many,TRBJ2-5
CASSPGLRGYEQYF,TGTGCCAGCAGCCCTGGGCTCCGTGGCTACGAGCAGTACTTC,.,TRBV5-5,.,TRBJ2-7
CSVRAGTAHPYGYTF,TGCAGCGTTCGTGCCGGGACAGCGCATCCCTATGGCTACACCTTC,TRBD1,TRBV29-1,.,TRBJ1-2
CSVEDGGMYGYTF,TGCAGCGTTGAAGATGGTGGGATGTATGGCTACACCTTC,.,TRBV29-1,many,TRBJ1-2
CASSLGTHPSTDTQYF,TGTGCCAGCAGCTTGGGGACCCACCCTAGCACAGATACGCAGTATTTT,.,TRBV7-2,few,TRBJ2-3
CASSLGPGEREKLFF,TGTGCCAGCAGTTTAGGTCCAGGGGAGAGGGAAAAACTGTTTTTT,.,TRBV12-3/TRBV12-4,.,TRBJ1-4
CASSLERRSLGELFF,TGTGCCAGCAGCTTAGAAAGGCGAAGCCTCGGGGAGCTGTTTTTT,.,TRBV11-2,few,TRBJ2-2
CASSNGSYNEQFF,TGTGCCAGCAGTAACGGCTCCTACAATGAGCAGTTCTTC,.,TRBV6-5,few,TRBJ2-1
CASSAGLESGELFF,TGTGCCAGCAGCGCGGGACTAGAAAGCGGGGAGCTGTTTTTT,TRBD2,TRBV11-1,few,TRBJ2-2
CASSLEGLQETQYF,TGTGCCAGCAGCTTGGAAGGTCTGCAGGAGACCCAGTACTTC,.,TRBV5-1,many,TRBJ2-5
CASSLEQGERYF,TGCGCCAGCAGCCTGGAACAGGGTGAAAGGTACTTC,.,TRBV5-1,many,TRBJ2-5
CASSQGWRTEKTYNEQFF,TGCGCCAGCAGCCAGGGGTGGCGGACGGAAAAGACCTACAATGAGCAGTTCTTC,.,TRBV5-1,few,TRBJ2-1
CASSSGLAGFADTQYF,TGTGCCAGCTCCTCGGGACTAGCGGGTTTTGCAGATACGCAGTATTTT,TRBD2,TRBV18,once,TRBJ2-3
CASRAGPSTDTQYF,TGCGCTTCTAGGGCAGGGCCGAGTACAGATACGCAGTATTTT,.,TRBV5-1,.,TRBJ2-3
CSARGLTGASTDTQYF,TGCAGTGCTAGAGGCTTGACAGGGGCCTCCACAGATACGCAGTATTTT,TRBD1,TRBV20-1,few,TRBJ2-3
CASSLQGTGELFF,TGCGCCAGCAGCTTGCAGGGGACCGGGGAGCTGTTTTTT,.,TRBV5-1,many,TRBJ2-2